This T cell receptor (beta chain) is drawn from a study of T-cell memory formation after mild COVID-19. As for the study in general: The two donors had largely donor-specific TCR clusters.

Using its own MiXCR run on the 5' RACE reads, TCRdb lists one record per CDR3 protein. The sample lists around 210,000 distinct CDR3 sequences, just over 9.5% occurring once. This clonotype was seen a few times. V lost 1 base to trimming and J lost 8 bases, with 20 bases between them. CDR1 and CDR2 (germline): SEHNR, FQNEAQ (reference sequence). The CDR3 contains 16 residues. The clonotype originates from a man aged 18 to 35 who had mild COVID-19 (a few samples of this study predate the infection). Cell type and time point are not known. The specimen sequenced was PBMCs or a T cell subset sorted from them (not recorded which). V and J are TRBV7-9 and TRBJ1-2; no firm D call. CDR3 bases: TGTGCCAGCAGCTTAGGCTCAAGTCTAAGCGCCGAGGGCTACACCTTC. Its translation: CASSLGSSLSAEGYTF.